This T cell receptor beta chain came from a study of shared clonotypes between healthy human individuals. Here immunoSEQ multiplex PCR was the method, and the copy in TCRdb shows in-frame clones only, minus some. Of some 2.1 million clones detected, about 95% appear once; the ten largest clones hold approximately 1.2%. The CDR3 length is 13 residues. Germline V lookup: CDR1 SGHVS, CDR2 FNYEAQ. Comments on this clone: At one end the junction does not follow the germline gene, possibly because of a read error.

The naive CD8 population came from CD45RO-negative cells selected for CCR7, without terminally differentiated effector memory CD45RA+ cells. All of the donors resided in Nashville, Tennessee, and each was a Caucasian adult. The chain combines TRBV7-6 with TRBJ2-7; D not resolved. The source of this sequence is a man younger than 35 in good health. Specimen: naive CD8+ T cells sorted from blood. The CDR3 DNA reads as TGTGCCAGCAGCCCGCCCGGTCTTTACGGGCAGTACTTC. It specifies CASSPPGLYGQYF.